A single T cell receptor beta chain is shown here with its context. Its antigen remains unidentified. Trimming stripped 3 bases from V and 2 bases from J, with 8 bases between. Germline V lookup: CDR1 MNHEY, CDR2 SVGEGT. The CDR3 is 15 residues long. The data originate from a study of response to subunit inactivated influenza vaccine. The study, taken as a whole, reports: The authors proposed limited new T cell recruitment per seasonal influenza vaccination.

From the RT-PCR reads, TCRdb called clonotypes with MiXCR, one entry per CDR3 protein. Of a few hundred thousand distinct CDR3 sequences in the sample, approximately 21% were seen once. This specimen was PBMCs from blood, taken less than 22 months after vaccination. The V and J genes are TRBV6-2 or TRBV6-3 and TRBJ2-6; D gene ambiguous. The TCR originated in a man between 50 and 75 years old who received an inactivated influenza vaccine. As DNA, the CDR3 is TGTGCCAGCAGTTATCCCTCCCCTGGGGCCAACGTCCTGACTTTC. Translated, it gives CASSYPSPGANVLTF.